This TCR beta chain was retrieved from a study of response to subunit inactivated influenza vaccine. CDR3 size: 15 residues. Germline assignment: CDR1 SEHNR and CDR2 FQNEAQ (reference sequence). V shed 5 bases and J shed 3 bases, with 17 bases lying between them. TCRdb independently ran MiXCR on the RT-PCR reads; one entry per CDR3 protein. The repertoire holds some 540,000 distinct CDR3 sequences, with roughly 25% as singletons. This clonotype has just a few counts. This sample was shared with a second study, whose subject was T cells expressing NK-cell markers. That work contributes: A 5'RACE template switching approach incorporating UMIs was used to make TCR beta cDNA.

The sample was CD4+ T cells sorted from PBMCs, taken roughly 12 days after vaccination. The chain joins TRBV7-9 to TRBJ2-7, with D possibly matching TRBD1 (6 bases). This TCR derives from a man aged 45-60 years who received an inactivated influenza vaccine. The CDR3, as DNA: TGTGCCAGCAGCACCGGACAGTTCCCCCTCTACGAGCAGTACTTC. Its translation: CASSTGQFPLYEQYF.